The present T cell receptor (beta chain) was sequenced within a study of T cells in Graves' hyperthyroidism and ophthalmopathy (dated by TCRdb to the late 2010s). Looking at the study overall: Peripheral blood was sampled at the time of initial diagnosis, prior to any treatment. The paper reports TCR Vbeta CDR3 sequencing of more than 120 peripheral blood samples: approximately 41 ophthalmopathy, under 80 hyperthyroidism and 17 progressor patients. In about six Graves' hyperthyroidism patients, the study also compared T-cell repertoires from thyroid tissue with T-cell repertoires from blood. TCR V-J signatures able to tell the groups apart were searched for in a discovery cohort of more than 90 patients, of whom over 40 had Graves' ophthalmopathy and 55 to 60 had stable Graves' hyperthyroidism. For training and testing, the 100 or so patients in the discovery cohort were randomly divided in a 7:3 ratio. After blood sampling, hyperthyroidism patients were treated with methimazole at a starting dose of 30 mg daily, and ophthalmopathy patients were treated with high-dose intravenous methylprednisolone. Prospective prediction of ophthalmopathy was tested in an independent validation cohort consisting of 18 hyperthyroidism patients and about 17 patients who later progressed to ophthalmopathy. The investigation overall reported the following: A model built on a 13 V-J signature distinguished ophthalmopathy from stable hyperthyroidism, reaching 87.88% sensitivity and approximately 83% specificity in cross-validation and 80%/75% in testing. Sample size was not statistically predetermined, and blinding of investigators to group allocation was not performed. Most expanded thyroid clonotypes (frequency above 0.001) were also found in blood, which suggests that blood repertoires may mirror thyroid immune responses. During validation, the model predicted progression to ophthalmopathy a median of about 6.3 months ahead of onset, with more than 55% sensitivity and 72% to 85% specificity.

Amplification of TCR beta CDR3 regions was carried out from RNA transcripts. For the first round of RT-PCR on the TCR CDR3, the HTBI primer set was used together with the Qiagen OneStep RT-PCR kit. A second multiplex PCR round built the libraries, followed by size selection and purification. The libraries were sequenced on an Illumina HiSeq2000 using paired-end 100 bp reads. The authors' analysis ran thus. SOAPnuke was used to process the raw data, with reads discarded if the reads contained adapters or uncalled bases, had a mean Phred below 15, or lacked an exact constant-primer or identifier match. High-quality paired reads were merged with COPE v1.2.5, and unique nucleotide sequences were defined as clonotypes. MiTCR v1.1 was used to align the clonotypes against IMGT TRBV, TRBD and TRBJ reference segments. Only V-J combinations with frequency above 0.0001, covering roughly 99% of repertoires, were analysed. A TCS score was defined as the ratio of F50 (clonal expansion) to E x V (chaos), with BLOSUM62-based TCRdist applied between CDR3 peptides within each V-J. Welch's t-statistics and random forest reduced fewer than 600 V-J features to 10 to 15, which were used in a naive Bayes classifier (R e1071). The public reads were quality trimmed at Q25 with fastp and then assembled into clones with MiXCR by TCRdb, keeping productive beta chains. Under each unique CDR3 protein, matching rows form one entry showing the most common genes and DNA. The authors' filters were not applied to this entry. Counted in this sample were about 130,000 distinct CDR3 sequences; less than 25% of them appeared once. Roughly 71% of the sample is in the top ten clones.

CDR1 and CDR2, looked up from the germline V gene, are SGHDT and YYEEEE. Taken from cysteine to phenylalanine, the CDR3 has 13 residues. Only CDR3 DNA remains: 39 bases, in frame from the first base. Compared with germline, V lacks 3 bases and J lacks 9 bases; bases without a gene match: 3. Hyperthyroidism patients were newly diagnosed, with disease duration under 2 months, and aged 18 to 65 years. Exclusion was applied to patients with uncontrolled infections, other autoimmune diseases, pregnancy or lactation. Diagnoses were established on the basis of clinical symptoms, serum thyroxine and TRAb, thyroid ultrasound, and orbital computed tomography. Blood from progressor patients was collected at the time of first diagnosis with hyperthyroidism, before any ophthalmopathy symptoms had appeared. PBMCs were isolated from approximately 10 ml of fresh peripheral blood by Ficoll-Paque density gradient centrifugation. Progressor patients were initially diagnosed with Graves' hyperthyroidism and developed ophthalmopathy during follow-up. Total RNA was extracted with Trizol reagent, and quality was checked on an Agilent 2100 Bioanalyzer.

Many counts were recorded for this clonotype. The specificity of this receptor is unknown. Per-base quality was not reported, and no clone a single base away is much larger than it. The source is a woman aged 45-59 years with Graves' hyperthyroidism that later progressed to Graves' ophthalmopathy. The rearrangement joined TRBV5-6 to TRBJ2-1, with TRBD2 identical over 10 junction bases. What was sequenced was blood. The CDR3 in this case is CASSSRTSGEQFF. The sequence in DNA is TGTGCCAGCAGCTCGCGGACTAGCGGTGAGCAGTTCTTC.